These 18 T cell receptor beta chains originate from one sample sequenced in a study of neurological immune-mediated disorders. MiXCR, run by TCRdb on the 5' RACE reads, gives a single entry per CDR3 protein. Of around 78,000 distinct CDR3 sequences in the sample, 17% are singletons; the top ten hold 15% to 17%. The sequenced sample was PBMCs. The receptors shown here come from a woman in her 40s in good health.

This clonotype was counted many times. The rearrangement joins TRBV7-2 to TRBJ2-7; the D gene is possibly TRBD1 (5 bases). V lost 5 bases and J 2 bases, leaving 10 bases between the germline ends. Germline loops: CDR1 SGHTA, CDR2 FQGNSA. This CDR3 is built from 13 residues. CDR3 sequence (DNA): TGTGCCAGCAGCCTTTGGACAACCTACGAGCAGTACTTC. Translated, it gives CASSLWTTYEQYF. Combining the CDR3 with reference TRBV7-2 and TRBJ2-7 gives the whole variable domain GAGVSQSPSNKVTEKGKDVELRCDPISGHTALYWYRQSLGQGLEFLIYFQGNSAPDKSGLPSDRFSAERTGGSVSTLTIQRTQQEDSAVYLCASSLWTTYEQYFGPGTRLTVT.

In its sample, this clonotype was seen many times. The chain couples TRBV2 to TRBJ2-3, with no clear D. The germline V and J ends were trimmed by 4 bases and 0 bases, with 8 bases remaining between them. The CDR3 contains 14 residues. Germline V CDR1 and CDR2: SNHLY, FYNNEI. The CDR3 DNA reads as TGTGCCAGCAGTGGTCTAGTGAGCACAGATACGCAGTATTTT. This codes for CASSGLVSTDTQYF.

About this clonotype: This may stem from a read error, because a much larger clone lies one nucleotide away. The chain is built from TRBV9 and TRBJ2-3; D may be TRBD1 (5 bases). Germline V gene data show CDR1 as SGDLS and CDR2 as YYNGEE. Trimming shortened V by 4 bases and J by 2 bases, and 11 bases separated the two germline ends. CDR3 length equals 14 residues. CDR3 sequence reads: CASSLRQLTDTQYF. In DNA form, the CDR3 reads TGTGCCAGCAGCCTGCGACAGCTCACAGATACGCAGTATTTT.

This clonotype came up many times. Here the CDR3 reads CSARVASGGGDEQFF. The DNA for the CDR3 is TGCAGTGCTAGAGTGGCTAGCGGGGGGGGGGATGAGCAGTTCTTC. The J gene is TRBJ2-1, the V gene TRBV20-1, with 12 bases identical to TRBD2. The germline gives CDR1 DFQATT, CDR2 SNEGSKA (reference sequence). This CDR3 is built from 15 residues. Losses at the gene ends were 1 base for V and 8 bases for J; bases not matched to a gene: 6.

This clonotype has ten or more counts. The chain uses TRBV15 and TRBJ1-1, with D possibly TRBD1 on 6 matching bases. V lost 0 bases to trimming and J lost 4 bases, with 9 bases between them. Germline V gene lookup returns CDR1 LNHNV and CDR2 YYDKDF (reference sequence). The CDR3 contains 14 residues. The CDR3 loop reads CATSRDRGATEAFF. The CDR3 nucleotides read TGTGCCACCAGCAGAGATCGGGGGGCCACTGAAGCTTTCTTT.

This sequence joins TRBV5-1 and TRBJ2-3, with D possibly being TRBD1 or TRBD2 (5 bases each). With 1 base removed from V and 0 bases from J, the gap between germline ends came to 12 bases. Germline V gene data show CDR1 as SGHRS and CDR2 as YFSETQ. The CDR3 covers 16 residues. DNA of the CDR3: TGCGCCAGCAGCTTGTTGGGGACGGGTAGCACAGATACGCAGTATTTT. This codes for CASSLLGTGSTDTQYF.

The CDR3 reads CASSSTGIGETQYF. The CDR3, as DNA: TGTGCCAGTAGTTCGACAGGGATAGGAGAGACCCAGTACTTC. This chain connects TRBV19 to TRBJ2-5; 7 nucleotides match TRBD1. CDR1 and CDR2 from the germline V gene are LNHDA and SQIVND (reference sequence). Trimming took 5 bases from V and 4 from J; bases not matched to a gene: 7. The CDR3 is made up of 14 amino acids.

This clonotype was counted at least ten times. The chain uses TRBV6-2 or TRBV6-3 and TRBJ1-1; D is undetermined. V was cut by 6 bases and J by 4 bases, with 9 bases left in between. Looked up from germline, CDR1 is MNHEY and CDR2 is SVGEGT. The CDR3 has 12 amino acids. CDR3 amino acids: CASSSPGTEAFF. The CDR3 region has the DNA TGTGCCAGCAGCTCACCCGGCACTGAAGCTTTCTTT.

This clonotype was recorded many times. CDR3 sequence reads: CASSAGAGGTQYF. CDR3 coding DNA: TGTGCCAGCAGTGCGGGGGCGGGGGGTACGCAGTATTTT. This chain uses TRBV25-1 with TRBJ2-3, with 8 nucleotides matching TRBD2. Germline assignment: CDR1 MGHDK and CDR2 SYGVNS. This CDR3 spans 13 amino acids. V shed 4 bases, J shed 8 bases, and the junction held 5 bases outside the gene matches.

CDR3 bases: TGTGCCAGCAGCCTGGTCGGGGTGGAGACCCAGTACTTC. Encoded protein: CASSLVGVETQYF. The chain carries TRBV7-8 and TRBJ2-5; perhaps TRBD2 as D (5 bases). The germline V and J ends were trimmed by 5 bases and 5 bases, with 12 bases remaining between them. This CDR3 is 13 amino acids long. The germline V gene has CDR1 SGHVS and CDR2 FQNEAQ.

In this sample, this clonotype turned up many times. The chain recombines TRBV30 with TRBJ2-2, with a possible D match to TRBD2 (5 bases). This CDR3 has 15 amino acids. Trimming took off 3 bases at V and 5 bases at J, with 16 bases between the two ends. Germline CDR1 GTSNPN, CDR2 SVGIG (reference sequence). CDR3 in amino acids: CAWRLAAGETGELFF. CDR3 DNA sequence: TGTGCCTGGAGATTGGCGGCGGGTGAGACCGGGGAGCTGTTTTTT.

This clonotype was counted at least ten times. The V and J genes are TRBV12-3 or TRBV12-4 and TRBJ1-2; D might be TRBD1 (6 bases). V dropped 4 bases and J dropped 9 bases, with 15 bases sitting between them. This CDR3 contains 13 residues. CDR3 bases: TGTGCCAGCAGTTCTTGGGGGCGCAGGCGCTACACCTTC. The encoded protein is CASSSWGRRRYTF.

The sample holds many counts of this clonotype. The J gene is TRBJ1-6, the V gene TRBV5-1; 8 bases agree with TRBD1. V was pared by 0 bases and J by 8 bases, with 4 bases of the junction left unmatched. Germline-derived CDR1 and CDR2 are SGHRS and YFSETQ. The CDR3 covers 15 residues. CDR3 sequence (DNA): TGCGCCAGCAGCTTGGGACAGGGGAACCATTCACCCCTCCACTTT. Protein product: CASSLGQGNHSPLHF.

In this sample, this clonotype turned up a few times. A read error may be the cause here, since a much bigger clone is one base away. This sequence joins TRBV20-1 and TRBJ2-5; TRBD2 matches 9 bases. CDR1 and CDR2 from the germline V gene are DFQATT and SNEGSKA (reference sequence). The CDR3 has 15 amino acids. Germline trimming cut 3 bases from V and 4 bases from J; bases unmatched to any gene: 9. This CDR3 is CSARGLAGTGETQYF. The CDR3, as DNA: TGCAGTGCTAGGGGCCTAGCGGGGACGGGAGAGACCCAGTACTTC.

In this sample, this clonotype turned up many times. The chain uses TRBV12-3 or TRBV12-4 and TRBJ1-1; D may be TRBD1 (5 bases). The CDR3 loop spans 15 amino acids. The V end was cut by 1 base, the J end by 1 base, with 10 bases between. The CDR3 DNA follows: TGTGCCAGCAGTTTAGGGGGCGTGGAGAACACTGAAGCTTTCTTT. Amino acids: CASSLGGVENTEAFF.

This clonotype has ten or more counts. The chain combines TRBV6-1 with TRBJ2-5, with 9 bases that match TRBD1. Trimming removed 5 bases from V and 3 bases from J; junction bases left unmatched: 4. Germline CDR1 and CDR2: MNHNS and SASEGT. The CDR3 totals 14 residues. In DNA form, the CDR3 reads TGTGCCAGCAGTAAACAGGGGGCAGAAGAGACCCAGTACTTC. Amino acid sequence: CASSKQGAEETQYF.

This clonotype has at least ten counts. V is TRBV3-1 and J is TRBJ2-3; D gene unclear. CDR1 and CDR2 from the germline V gene are LGHDT and YNNKEL (reference sequence). The CDR3 totals 12 residues. The V end lost 1 base, the J end lost 5 bases, and 4 bases lay between the germline ends. The CDR3 loop reads CASSQVRDTQYF. CDR3 DNA: TGTGCCAGCAGCCAAGTCCGAGATACGCAGTATTTT.

The chain recombines TRBV29-1 with TRBJ2-3, with a possible D match to TRBD2 (5 bases). The germline CDR1 and CDR2 sequences are SQVTM and ANQGSEA. V lost 3 bases and J 4 bases, leaving 8 bases between the germline ends. CDR3 length: 12 amino acids. The CDR3 here is CSVDGDPDTQYF. CDR3 coding DNA: TGCAGCGTTGACGGGGATCCAGATACGCAGTATTTT.